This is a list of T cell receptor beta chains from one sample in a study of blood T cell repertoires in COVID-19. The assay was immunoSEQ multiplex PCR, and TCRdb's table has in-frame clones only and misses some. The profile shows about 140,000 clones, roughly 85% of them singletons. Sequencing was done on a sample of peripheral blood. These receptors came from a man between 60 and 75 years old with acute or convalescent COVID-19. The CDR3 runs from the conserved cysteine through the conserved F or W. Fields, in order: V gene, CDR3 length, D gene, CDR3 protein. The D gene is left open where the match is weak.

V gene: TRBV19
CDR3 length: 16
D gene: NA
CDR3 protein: CASTGEGVSYNSPLHF

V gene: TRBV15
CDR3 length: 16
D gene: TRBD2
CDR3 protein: CATSSSLGRVADTQYF

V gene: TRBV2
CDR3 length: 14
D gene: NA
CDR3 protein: CASSDRTVKETQYF

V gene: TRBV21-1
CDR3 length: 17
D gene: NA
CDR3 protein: CASSFRGGFFSNQPQHF

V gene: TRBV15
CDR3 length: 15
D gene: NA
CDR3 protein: CATSRDLSRNQPQHF

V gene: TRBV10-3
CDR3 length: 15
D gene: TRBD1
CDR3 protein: CAISEPGTGGNTIYF

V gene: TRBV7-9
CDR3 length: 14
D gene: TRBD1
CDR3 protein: CASSQGQGREKLFF

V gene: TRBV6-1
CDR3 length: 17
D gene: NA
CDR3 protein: CASSERGLSPYTGELFF

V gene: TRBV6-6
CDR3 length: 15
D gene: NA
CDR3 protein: CASSVTGWGSYEQYF

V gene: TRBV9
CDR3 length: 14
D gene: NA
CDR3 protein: CASSGGSPGTEAFF

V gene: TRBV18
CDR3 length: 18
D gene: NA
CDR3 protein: CASSPLPRTSNSNQPQHF